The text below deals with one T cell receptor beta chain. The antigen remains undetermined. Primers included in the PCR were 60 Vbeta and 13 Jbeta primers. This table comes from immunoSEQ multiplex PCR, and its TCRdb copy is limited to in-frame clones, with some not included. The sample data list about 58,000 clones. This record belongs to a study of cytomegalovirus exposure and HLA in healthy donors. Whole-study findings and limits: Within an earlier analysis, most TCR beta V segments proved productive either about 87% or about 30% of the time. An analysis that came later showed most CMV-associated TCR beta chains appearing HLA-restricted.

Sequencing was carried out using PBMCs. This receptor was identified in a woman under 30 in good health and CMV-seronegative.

The CDR3 region is CASSLSGDSTEAFF. In nucleotides, the CDR3 is TGCGCCAGCAGCTTGTCCGGGGATAGTACTGAAGCTTTCTTT. The gene calls are TRBV5-1 and TRBJ1-1, with no clear D. Germline lookup yields CDR1 SGHRS and CDR2 YFSETQ. Deletions cut 1 base from V and 5 bases from J, with 12 bases between. The CDR3 has 14 amino acids.